The source of this T cell receptor beta chain is a study of chemoradiotherapy in HPV16-positive cancers. The protocol was immunoSEQ multiplex PCR, while the TCRdb copy is restricted to in-frame clones and leaves out a portion. Here the sample spans 5,000 to 7,500 clones, around 80% being singletons. The CDR3 covers 16 residues. Trimming stripped 5 bases from V and 0 bases from J, with 13 bases between. CDR1 is MDHEN and CDR2 is SYDVKM in the germline V gene. The chain joins TRBV28 to TRBJ2-2; D possibly corresponds to TRBD1 (5 bases). The clonotype comes from a human donor with HPV-associated anogenital cancer. This material consisted of tumor tissue, taken from a patient who underwent chemoradiotherapy. CDR3: CASSPRGGANTGELFF. Written as DNA, the CDR3 is TGTGCCAGCAGTCCAAGGGGCGGCGCGAACACCGGGGAGCTGTTTTTT.